A single sample is the source of the 29 T cell receptor beta chains below, sequenced in a study of T-cell reconstitution after alpha-beta-depleted transplantation in children. Unique molecular identifiers were incorporated during preparation of the TCRbeta library. From the PCR reads, TCRdb called clonotypes with MiXCR, one entry per CDR3 protein. Found here are 100,000 or so distinct CDR3 sequences, 12% of them singletons; the top ten hold around 14%. Sample: PBMCs from the stem cell graft donor, taken from the stem cell graft. The receptors derive from a human donor who donated a stem cell graft to a child with inherited bone marrow failure.

The V and J genes are TRBV2 and TRBJ2-1, with a weak D call TRBD2 (5 bases). This CDR3 has 13 residues. Trimming removed 4 bases at V and 9 bases at J, with 13 bases between. In germline, CDR1 is SNHLY, CDR2 FYNNEI. The CDR3 sequence: CASSGVGEVEQFF. The CDR3 DNA follows: TGTGCCAGCAGTGGGGTGGGAGAGGTTGAGCAGTTCTTC.

This clonotype was detected many times. The V call is TRBV20-1, the J call TRBJ1-5, with D uncertain. The germline V gene encodes CDR1 DFQATT and CDR2 SNEGSKA (reference sequence). The CDR3 extends over 15 amino acids. V dropped 0 bases and J dropped 5 bases, with 14 bases sitting between them. The CDR3 protein is CSARDPFFGDQPQHF. As DNA, the CDR3 is TGCAGTGCTAGAGATCCTTTCTTTGGCGATCAGCCCCAGCATTTT.

The chain has TRBV28 and TRBJ1-5; D might be TRBD1 (6 bases). V was shortened by 6 bases and J by 0 bases, with 12 bases between the two germline ends. The CDR3 runs to 15 residues. Germline values: CDR1 MDHEN, CDR2 SYDVKM. For the CDR3, the DNA is TGTGCCAGCAGACCCGCGGGGGCTAGCAATCAGCCCCAGCATTTT. Translated, it gives CASRPAGASNQPQHF.

This clonotype has at least ten counts. This chain uses TRBV7-9 with TRBJ2-1; 9 nucleotides line up with TRBD2. CDR1 and CDR2 (germline): SEHNR, FQNEAQ (reference sequence). The CDR3 is 13 residues long. The V gene end was trimmed by 5 bases and the J gene end by 10 bases; junction bases not matched to a gene: 6. The CDR3 here is CASSTLAGWEQFF. In DNA form, the CDR3 reads TGTGCCAGCAGCACCCTAGCGGGATGGGAGCAGTTCTTC. The full variable domain, with the rest looked up from reference TRBV7-9 and TRBJ2-1, is DTGVSQNPRHKITKRGQNVTFRCDPISEHNRLYWYRQTLGQGPEFLTYFQNEAQLEKSRLLSDRFSAERPKGSFSTLEIQRTEQGDSAMYLCASSTLAGWEQFFGPGTRLTVL.

Ten or more counts support this clonotype. The V and J genes are TRBV4-3 and TRBJ1-2, with a weak D call TRBD1 (5 bases). The length of the CDR3 is 15 residues. V lost 5 bases and J 7 bases, leaving 20 bases between the germline ends. Germline V lookup: CDR1 LGHNA, CDR2 YSLEER. The CDR3 spells CASSFRDPGQRGYTF. DNA of the CDR3: TGCGCCAGCAGCTTCCGGGACCCCGGTCAGCGTGGCTACACCTTC.

The sample holds many counts of this clonotype. The V and J genes are TRBV5-1 and TRBJ2-3, with D hard to call. Germline V CDR1 and CDR2: SGHRS, YFSETQ. CDR3 length: 14 amino acids. Trimming pared 0 bases from V and 3 bases from J, leaving 8 bases between. The CDR3, as DNA: TGCGCCAGCAGCTTGGCCCAGCTAACAGATACGCAGTATTTT. This encodes CASSLAQLTDTQYF. Supplemented by reference TRBV5-1 and TRBJ2-3, the full variable domain reads KAGVTQTPRYLIKTRGQQVTLSCSPISGHRSVSWYQQTPGQGLQFLFEYFSETQRNKGNFPGRFSGRQFSNSRSEMNVSTLELGDSALYLCASSLAQLTDTQYFGPGTRLTVL.

This clonotype was seen at least ten times. The chain combines TRBV7-3 with TRBJ2-3; TRBD2 agrees at 8 bases. After removal of 6 bases from V and 3 bases from J, the junction contained 5 bases not matched to a gene. This CDR3 is built from 14 residues. Germline loops: CDR1 SGHTA, CDR2 FQGTGA. The CDR3 reads CASSTSGPTDTQYF. The DNA of the CDR3 is TGTGCCAGCAGTACTAGCGGACCAACAGATACGCAGTATTTT.

The CDR3 region has the DNA TGTGCCAGCAGCAAACCGGGACAGGGGGCGCGGGGCACAGATACGCAGTATTTT. This gives the protein CASSKPGQGARGTDTQYF. The rearrangement links TRBV11-2 to TRBJ2-3, with TRBD1 matching over 12 bases. The trim removed 5 bases at V and 1 base at J, leaving 10 bases unmatched. Germline-derived CDR1 and CDR2 are SGHAT and FQNNGV. CDR3 length: 18 amino acids.

The sample holds many counts of this clonotype. The genes are TRBV6-5 and TRBJ1-3; tentative D call: TRBD1 (6 bases). The V end was cut by 5 bases, the J end by 0 bases, with 14 bases between. This CDR3 has 16 residues. Germline assignment: CDR1 MNHEY and CDR2 SVGAGI. In DNA form, the CDR3 reads TGTGCCAGCAGTCCGGGACAACTCTCCTCTGGAAACACCATATATTTT. Its protein is CASSPGQLSSGNTIYF.

This clonotype was observed at least ten times. The CDR3 bases are TGCAGTGCTGATCAGGGATATGAAGTCGGGGAGCTGTTTTTT. The encoded protein is CSADQGYEVGELFF. The J gene is TRBJ2-2, the V gene TRBV20-1; TRBD1 might be the D (5 bases). Germline loops: CDR1 DFQATT, CDR2 SNEGSKA (reference sequence). Between the trimmed V and J ends, which lost 5 bases and 7 bases, there was a span of 17 bases. This CDR3 has 14 amino acids.

This clonotype was counted only a few times. The chain employs TRBV18 and TRBJ1-5; D call uncertain. Per germline, CDR1 KGHSH and CDR2 LQKENI. V was shortened by 2 bases and J by 5 bases, with 7 bases between the two germline ends. The CDR3 loop spans 13 amino acids. Here the CDR3 reads CASSPVQDQPQHF. In nucleotides, the CDR3 is TGTGCCAGCTCACCAGTACAAGATCAGCCCCAGCATTTT.

This clonotype was detected many times. The chain has TRBV14 and TRBJ2-2; the D is unclear. The CDR3 has 20 residues. Germline assignment: CDR1 SGHDN and CDR2 FVKESK. The V end lost 4 bases, the J end lost 0 bases, and 24 bases lay between the germline ends. CDR3 region: CASSPSRQDVGFANTGELFF. The CDR3 region has the DNA TGTGCCAGCAGCCCCAGTCGGCAAGACGTGGGATTTGCGAACACCGGGGAGCTGTTTTTT.

This clonotype showed up many times. The chain joins TRBV28 to TRBJ2-2, with D unclear. V was shortened by 6 bases and J by 1 base, with 12 bases between the two germline ends. Germline V lookup: CDR1 MDHEN, CDR2 SYDVKM. The CDR3 runs to 15 residues. The CDR3 DNA is TGTGCCAGCAGGCCCCCCTGGAGGAACACCGGGGAGCTGTTTTTT. As protein: CASRPPWRNTGELFF.

This clonotype was counted many times. Here the CDR3 reads CASGSRTSGGVGSYNEQFF. CDR3 sequence (DNA): TGTGCCAGCGGATCAAGGACTAGCGGGGGGGTCGGCTCCTACAATGAGCAGTTCTTC. The chain combines TRBV7-9 with TRBJ2-1; 15 nucleotides match TRBD2. CDR3 length: 19 residues. Germline CDR1 SEHNR, CDR2 FQNEAQ (reference sequence). V lost 8 bases, J lost 0 bases, and 11 bases stayed unmatched.

This clonotype was seen a handful of times. The J gene is TRBJ1-1, the V gene TRBV4-3, with TRBD1 identical over 8 bases. The CDR3 covers 13 residues. Germline trimming cut 3 bases from V and 7 bases from J; bases unmatched to any gene: 4. The germline gives CDR1 LGHNA, CDR2 YSLEER. In DNA, the CDR3 is TGCGCCAGCAGCCACAGGACAGGGTTTGAAGCTTTCTTT. Translation gives CASSHRTGFEAFF.

The table lists this clonotype with many counts. V and J are TRBV4-3 and TRBJ2-1; D may be TRBD1 or TRBD2 (5 bases each). Looked up from germline, CDR1 is LGHNA and CDR2 is YSLEER. V was pared by 1 base and J by 3 bases, with 13 bases between. The CDR3 covers 16 residues. CDR3 nucleotides: TGCGCCAGCAGCCAAGGTGGGCAGGGAGTCTACAATGAGCAGTTCTTC. Protein sequence: CASSQGGQGVYNEQFF.

This clonotype has ten or more counts. Compared with germline, one end of the junction differs, possibly owing to a read error. The chain links TRBV4-1 to TRBJ1-2, with 7 bases lining up with TRBD1. The CDR3 extends over 13 amino acids. The germline V gene encodes CDR1 MGHRA and CDR2 YSYEKL. CDR3 DNA sequence: TGCGCCAGCAGCATCCGCCCCCCGACAGGGACCTCCTTC. Translated: CASSIRPPTGTSF.

The V gene is TRBV19, the J gene TRBJ2-1, with a weak D call TRBD2 (6 bases). There are 15 residues in the CDR3. Trimming cost V 7 bases and J 1 base, with 14 bases left between them. The germline gives CDR1 LNHDA, CDR2 SQIVND (reference sequence). CDR3 in amino acids: CASTPGVGSYNEQFF. CDR3 sequence (DNA): TGTGCCAGTACCCCGGGGGTTGGGTCCTACAATGAGCAGTTCTTC.

This clonotype was seen many times. The chain has TRBV12-3 or TRBV12-4 and TRBJ2-3; D unresolved. V was cut by 7 bases and J by 5 bases, with 16 bases left in between. The length of the CDR3 is 14 residues. The DNA for the CDR3 is TGTGCCAGCACCCGTGAGTCCAGTGAAGATACGCAGTATTTT. Amino acid sequence: CASTRESSEDTQYF.

This clonotype has ten or more counts. The gene calls are TRBV7-9 and TRBJ2-3; tentatively, D is TRBD2 (6 bases). V was shortened by 2 bases and J by 2 bases, with 14 bases between the two germline ends. The CDR3 covers 16 residues. CDR1 is SEHNR and CDR2 is FQNEAQ in the germline V gene (reference sequence). The CDR3 is CASSLLNSGHTDTQYF. CDR3 sequence (DNA): TGTGCCAGCAGCTTACTAAATAGCGGACACACAGATACGCAGTATTTT.

This clonotype was detected many times. The CDR3 spells CASSLVSLQGQPQHF. The CDR3 bases are TGTGCCAGCAGCTTAGTGAGTTTACAGGGTCAGCCCCAGCATTTT. The chain carries TRBV7-2 and TRBJ1-5, with D possibly matching TRBD1 (6 bases). The CDR3 has 15 amino acids. Germline V gene lookup returns CDR1 SGHTA and CDR2 FQGNSA. Trimming took off 1 base at V and 6 bases at J, with 13 bases between the two ends.

There are a few counts of this clonotype. V usage is TRBV29-1 and J usage is TRBJ2-5; possible D gene TRBD1, 6 bases. CDR3 size: 14 residues. Per the germline V gene, CDR1 is SQVTM and CDR2 is ANQGSEA. Trimming took 2 bases from V and 4 from J, leaving 14 bases between them. The CDR3 spells CSVEPQGLGETQYF. CDR3 nucleotides: TGCAGCGTTGAACCTCAGGGGTTAGGAGAGACCCAGTACTTC.

Ten or more counts support this clonotype. The CDR3 is CASSLLASSYNEQFF. The CDR3 nucleotides read TGTGCCAGCAGCTTACTAGCGAGCTCCTACAATGAGCAGTTCTTC. The chain carries TRBV7-2 and TRBJ2-1, with D maybe TRBD2 (6 bases). The ends were cut back, 2 bases at V and 0 bases at J, with 8 bases in the middle. Germline CDR1 reads SGHTA; CDR2 reads FQGNSA. This CDR3 is built from 15 residues.

The rearrangement joins TRBV28 to TRBJ2-7, with D perhaps matching TRBD2 (5 bases). With 6 bases removed from V and 2 bases from J, the gap between germline ends came to 14 bases. This CDR3 spans 14 amino acids. Germline V gives CDR1 MDHEN, CDR2 SYDVKM. The CDR3 is CASRGNGVPYEQYF. Written as DNA, the CDR3 is TGTGCCAGCAGGGGGAACGGGGTCCCCTACGAGCAGTACTTC.

This clonotype came up many times. The chain is built from TRBV3-1 and TRBJ1-5; 7 nucleotides line up with TRBD1. The V gene's germline CDR1 is LGHDT and CDR2 YNNKEL (reference sequence). The V and J ends lost 1 base and 1 base, in that order; junction bases with no gene match: 7. The CDR3 runs 17 residues. The DNA for the CDR3 is TGTGCCAGCAGCCAAGCGGGGACAGCTGTAAGCAATCAGCCCCAGCATTTT. This translates into CASSQAGTAVSNQPQHF.

The table lists this clonotype with many counts. The chain has TRBV29-1 and TRBJ1-1; D is ambiguous. The V gene's germline CDR1 is SQVTM and CDR2 ANQGSEA. This CDR3 has 13 residues. The ends were cut back, 2 bases at V and 4 bases at J, with 11 bases in the middle. The CDR3 sequence: CSVEPISGTEAFF. CDR3 DNA sequence: TGCAGCGTTGAACCTATTTCTGGCACTGAAGCTTTCTTT.

Worth noting for this clonotype: A much larger clone differs from this one at a single base, so this may be a read error. J is TRBJ2-5 and V is TRBV29-1, with D possibly being TRBD1 (6 bases). Germline lookup yields CDR1 SQVTM and CDR2 ANQGSEA. The V gene lost 8 bases and the J gene lost 0 bases, with 16 bases spanning the gap. The CDR3 length is 14 residues. The CDR3 coding sequence is TGCAGCACCACAGGGAATGGGTACCAAGAGACCCAGTACTTC. Translated: CSTTGNGYQETQYF.

The sample holds a few counts of this clonotype. This sequence joins TRBV19 and TRBJ2-6; maybe TRBD1 (6 bases). Deletions cut 2 bases from V and 2 bases from J, with 13 bases between. The CDR3 runs 17 residues. CDR1 is LNHDA and CDR2 is SQIVND in the germline V gene (reference sequence). In nucleotides, the CDR3 is TGTGCCAGTAGTATAACCGCAGGGGTCGCTGGGGCCAACGTCCTGACTTTC. It is translated as CASSITAGVAGANVLTF.

There are many counts of this clonotype. This rearrangement joins TRBV6-5 to TRBJ2-5; 14 nucleotides agree with TRBD2. Per the germline V gene, CDR1 is MNHEY and CDR2 is SVGAGI. The CDR3 runs 16 residues. Trimming at V came to 4 bases and at J to 5 bases, leaving 6 bases not matched to a gene. As DNA, the CDR3 is TGTGCCAGCAGTTCCTCCGGGACTAGCGGGAGTGAGACCCAGTACTTC. As protein: CASSSSGTSGSETQYF.